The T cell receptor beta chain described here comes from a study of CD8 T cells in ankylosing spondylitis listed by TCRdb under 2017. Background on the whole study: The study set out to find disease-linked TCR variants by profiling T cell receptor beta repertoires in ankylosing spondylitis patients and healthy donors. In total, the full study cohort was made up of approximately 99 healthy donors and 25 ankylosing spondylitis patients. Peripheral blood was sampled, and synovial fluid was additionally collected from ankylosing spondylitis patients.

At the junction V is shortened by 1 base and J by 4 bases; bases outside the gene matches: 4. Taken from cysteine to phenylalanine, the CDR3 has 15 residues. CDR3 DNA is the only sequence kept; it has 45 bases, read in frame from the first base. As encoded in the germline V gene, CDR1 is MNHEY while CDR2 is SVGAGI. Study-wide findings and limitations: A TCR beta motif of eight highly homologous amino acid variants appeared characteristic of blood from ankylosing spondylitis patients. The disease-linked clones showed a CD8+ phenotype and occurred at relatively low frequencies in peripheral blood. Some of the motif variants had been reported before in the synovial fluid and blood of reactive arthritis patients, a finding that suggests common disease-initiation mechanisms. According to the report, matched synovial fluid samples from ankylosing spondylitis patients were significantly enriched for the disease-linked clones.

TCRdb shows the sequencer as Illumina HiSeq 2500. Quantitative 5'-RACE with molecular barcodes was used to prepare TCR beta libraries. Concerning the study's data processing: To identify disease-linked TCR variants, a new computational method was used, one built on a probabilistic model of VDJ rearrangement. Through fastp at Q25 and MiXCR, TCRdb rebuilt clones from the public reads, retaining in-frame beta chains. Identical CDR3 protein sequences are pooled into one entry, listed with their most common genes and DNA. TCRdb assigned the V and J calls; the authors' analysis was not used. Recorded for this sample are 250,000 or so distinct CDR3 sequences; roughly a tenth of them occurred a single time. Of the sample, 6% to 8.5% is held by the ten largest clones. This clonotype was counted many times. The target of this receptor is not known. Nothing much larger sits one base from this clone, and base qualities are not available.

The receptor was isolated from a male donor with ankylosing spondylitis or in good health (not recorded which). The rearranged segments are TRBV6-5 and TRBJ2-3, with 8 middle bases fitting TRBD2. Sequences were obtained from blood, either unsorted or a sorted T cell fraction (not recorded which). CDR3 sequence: CASSYLRGASDTQYF. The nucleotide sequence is TGTGCCAGCAGTTACTTGCGGGGGGCCTCAGATACGCAGTATTTT.